Listed here are 2 T cell receptor beta chains from one sample, sequenced in a study of T-cell reconstitution after alpha-beta-depleted transplantation in children. Using unique molecular identifiers, the investigators prepared the TCRbeta library. TCRdb reprocessed the PCR reads with MiXCR, giving one entry per CDR3 protein. The sample shows 250,000 to 350,000 distinct CDR3 sequences, approximately 23% of them seen only once. This material consisted of PBMCs, mostly from graft donor cells, taken 180 days after TCRalphabeta/CD19-depleted stem cell transplant. These receptors all stem from a male patient aged 10-17 years who had a stem cell transplant for acute lymphoblastic leukemia, so the T cells may come from the graft donor.

The chain joins TRBV7-9 to TRBJ2-3; D is undetermined. The CDR3 consists of 15 residues. V was clipped by 0 bases and J by 0 bases, with 7 bases between them. The V gene's germline CDR1 is SEHNR and CDR2 FQNEAQ (reference sequence). The DNA for the CDR3 is TGTGCCAGCAGCTTAGCAGGCGGCAGCACAGATACGCAGTATTTT. This translates into CASSLAGGSTDTQYF.

The V and J genes are TRBV9 and TRBJ1-6, with a tentative D call TRBD1 (6 bases). This CDR3 has 14 amino acids. Germline CDR1 reads SGDLS; CDR2 reads YYNGEE. V was shortened by 3 bases and J by 8 bases, with 12 bases between the two germline ends. In DNA, the CDR3 is TGTGCCAGCAGCGGGACAGTAACTCATTCACCCCTCCACTTT. Its translation is CASSGTVTHSPLHF.